This is a list of T cell receptor beta chains from one sample in a study of memory CD4+ T cells and cytomegalovirus serostatus. Sequencing used immunoSEQ multiplex PCR; TCRdb keeps in-frame clones, though not all of them. The sample contains tens of thousands of clones, 60% to 75% of which appear only once. The sequenced material came from memory CD4+ T cells from blood. The receptors shown here come from an adult in good health and CMV-seropositive. CDR3s include the opening cysteine and the closing phenylalanine or tryptophan. A D gene is named only where the DNA matches it firmly. Size is omitted from some rows. Given values are once, few, many or a class for expanded clones.

J | V | D | size | DNA | CDR3
TRBJ2-7 | TRBV4-2 | . | few | TGTGCCAGCAGCCAAGGGCCGTACGAGCAGTACTTC | CASSQGPYEQYF
TRBJ1-2 | TRBV5-1 | TRBD1 | once | TGCGCCAGCAGCCCTCAGGGGGAAGGTGGCTACACCTTC | CASSPQGEGGYTF
TRBJ2-1 | TRBV7-2 | TRBD2 | . | TGTGCCAGCAGGGGACTAGCGGTTTACAATGAGCAGTTCTTC | CASRGLAVYNEQFF
TRBJ1-2 | TRBV10-3 | TRBD1 | . | TGTGCCTCTCAGGGGGCGGACTATGGCTACACCTTC | CASQGADYGYTF
TRBJ2-7 | TRBV21-1 | . | few | TGTGCCAGCAACCGCCCGTACGAGCAGTACTTC | CASNRPYEQYF
TRBJ1-1 | TRBV19 | TRBD1 | few | TGTGCCAGTAGGACCGGGACAGCGAACACTGAAGCTTTCTTT | CASRTGTANTEAFF
TRBJ1-3 | TRBV7-6 | TRBD1 | . | TGTGCCAGCAGCTGGGGGACAGGGGCAAGGATTGCCTCTGGAAACACCATATATTTT | CASSWGTGARIASGNTIYF
TRBJ2-3 | TRBV10-2 | TRBD2 | . | TGCGCCAGCAGTGTTGGCGGGAGTAGCGGTGGCGCAGATACGCAGTATTTT | CASSVGGSSGGADTQYF
TRBJ2-2 | TRBV5-1 | . | . | TGCGCCAGCAGCGGACTATGGGGCGGAACCGGGGAGCTGTTTTTT | CASSGLWGGTGELFF
TRBJ1-1 | TRBV7-2 | . | . | TGTGCCAGCAGCTTAGAGGGTGGCAGGGCAGGTGAAGCTTTCTTT | CASSLEGGRAGEAFF
TRBJ1-1 | TRBV30 | . | . | TGTGCCTGGAGATCCGGATGGGACACTGAAGCTTTCTTT | CAWRSGWDTEAFF
TRBJ1-5 | TRBV6-1 | . | . | TGTGCCAGCACCACCTATTATAGCAATCAGCCCCAGCATTTT | CASTTYYSNQPQHF
TRBJ2-1 | TRBV28 | . | . | TGTGCCAGCAGTTTATTGGGACTTCTCAATGAGCAGTTCTTC | CASSLLGLLNEQFF
TRBJ2-3 | TRBV5-1 | . | once | TGCGCCAGCAGCAGTGACCAGCCCGATACGCAGTATTTT | CASSSDQPDTQYF
TRBJ1-5 | TRBV19 | . | . | TGTGCCAGTAGTCCCCAGGGAGGCGATCAGCCCCAGCATTTT | CASSPQGGDQPQHF
TRBJ2-2 | TRBV13 | . | few | TGTGCCAGCAGCTCCACCTGGGTGGGAGGCACCCCGAACACCGGGGAGCTGTTTTTT | CASSSTWVGGTPNTGELFF
TRBJ2-1 | TRBV25-1 | TRBD2 | . | TGTGCCAGCAGGGGGCCAGGGACTATCAATGAGCAGTTCTTC | CASRGPGTINEQFF
TRBJ2-5 | TRBV4-1 | TRBD2 | . | TGCGCCAGCAGCCAAGGCGGGAGGGGGGGGAGAGGAGAGACCCAGTACTTC | CASSQGGRGGRGETQYF
TRBJ2-7 | TRBV28 | . | . | TGTGCCAGCAGCCGCCACTCAGGGGCGCGATACGAGCAGTACTTC | CASSRHSGARYEQYF
TRBJ2-5 | TRBV7-8 | . | . | TGTGCCAGCAGCTTAGAGGCGGCAGGGGCACAAGAGACCCAGTACTTC | CASSLEAAGAQETQYF
TRBJ2-3 | TRBV30 | . | . | TGTGCCTGGGGCCATGAGAGACCTATCACAGATACGCAGTATTTT | CAWGHERPITDTQYF
TRBJ1-1 | TRBV28 | TRBD1 | . | TGTGCCAGCAGTCCGGGACAGGGAACTGAAGCTTTCTTT | CASSPGQGTEAFF
TRBJ2-7 | TRBV20-1 | TRBD2 | . | TGCAGCGGGACTAGCGGGGATGAGCAGTACTTC | CSGTSGDEQYF
TRBJ2-3 | TRBV7-3 | TRBD1 | . | TGTGCCAGCAGCTTAAGGGACAGGGGAGATACGCAGTATTTT | CASSLRDRGDTQYF
TRBJ2-7 | TRBV7-9 | . | . | TGTGCCAGCGGTGTAGCCTCCGCCTACGAGCAGTACTTC | CASGVASAYEQYF
TRBJ1-1 | TRBV28 | TRBD1 | once | TGTGCCAGCAGGCAGGGGGCACCTGGAGGGACCGAAGCTTTCTTT | CASRQGAPGGTEAFF
TRBJ1-2 | TRBV28 | . | . | TGTGCCAGCAGATCGCAGGGGTTCTATGGCTACACCTTC | CASRSQGFYGYTF
TRBJ2-2 | TRBV11-2 | TRBD1 | few | TGTGCCAGCAGCGGCCGGACAGGGGGCGCCGATAACGGGGAGCTGTTTTTT | CASSGRTGGADNGELFF
TRBJ2-1 | TRBV11-2 | . | . | TGTGCCAGCAGCCCTAACCCTGACAGTGCGGATGAGCAGTTCTTC | CASSPNPDSADEQFF
TRBJ2-3 | TRBV7-6 | . | . | TGTGCCAGCAGCGGGGTCGCAGATACGCAGTATTTT | CASSGVADTQYF
TRBJ1-1 | TRBV28 | . | . | TGTGCCAGCAGTTCCGATATGAACACTGAAGCTTTCTTT | CASSSDMNTEAFF
TRBJ1-2 | TRBV6-6 | . | . | TGTGCCAGCAGTTTGTACGGCTCCTATGGCTACACCTTC | CASSLYGSYGYTF
TRBJ2-7 | TRBV6-1 | . | . | TGTGCCAGCAGTGAGGCCAGCCTCTACGAGCAGTACTTC | CASSEASLYEQYF
TRBJ2-7 | TRBV13 | . | . | TGTGCCAGCAGTCCAGGGGCAGGGGGGGCGCAGTACTTC | CASSPGAGGAQYF
TRBJ1-1 | TRBV25-1 | . | once | TGTGCCAGCAGTGTCCTTACACACACTGAAGCTTTCTTT | CASSVLTHTEAFF
TRBJ2-7 | TRBV28 | TRBD2 | . | TGTGCCAGCAAATCCGGGACTAGCGTCTACGAGCAGTACTTC | CASKSGTSVYEQYF
TRBJ1-1 | TRBV28 | . | . | TGTGCCAGCCGTACGGGGCACACTGAAGCTTTCTTT | CASRTGHTEAFF
TRBJ2-6 | TRBV7-8 | TRBD2 | . | TGTGCCAGCAGCTTTGGACTAGCGGGAAGGGGGTCTGGGGCCAACGTCCTGACTTTC | CASSFGLAGRGSGANVLTF
TRBJ2-3 | TRBV20-1 | . | . | TGCAGTGCTAGAGTGGGGGATACGCAGTATTTT | CSARVGDTQYF
TRBJ1-1 | TRBV4-1 | . | . | TGCGCCAGCAGCCAAGATGGGGTGATGAACACTGAAGCTTTCTTT | CASSQDGVMNTEAFF
TRBJ2-3 | TRBV5-1 | TRBD2 | . | TGCGCCAGCAGCTTGGAACTAGCGGGAGTGGCGCAGTATTTT | CASSLELAGVAQYF
TRBJ2-3 | TRBV7-8 | . | . | TGTGCCAGCAGCTTACGGCCAGCCCAGGGTCTTACGCAGTATTTT | CASSLRPAQGLTQYF